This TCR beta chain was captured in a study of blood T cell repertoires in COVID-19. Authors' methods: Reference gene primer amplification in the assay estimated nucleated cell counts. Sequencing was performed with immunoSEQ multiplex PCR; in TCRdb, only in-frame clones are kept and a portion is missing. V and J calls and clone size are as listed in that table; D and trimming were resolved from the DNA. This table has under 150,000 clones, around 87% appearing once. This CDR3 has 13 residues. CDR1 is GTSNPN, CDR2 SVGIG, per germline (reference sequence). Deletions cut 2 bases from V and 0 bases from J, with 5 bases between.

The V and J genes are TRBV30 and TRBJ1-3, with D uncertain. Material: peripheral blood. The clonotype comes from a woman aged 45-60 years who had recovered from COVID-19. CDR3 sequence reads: CAWSRASGNTIYF. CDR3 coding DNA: TGTGCCTGGAGTAGAGCCTCTGGAAACACCATATATTTT. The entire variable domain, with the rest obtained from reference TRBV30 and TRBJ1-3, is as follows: SQTIHQWPATLVQPVGSPLSLECTVEGTSNPNLYWYRQAAGRGLQLLFYSVGIGQISSEVPQNLSASRPQDRQFILSSKKLLLSDSGFYLCAWSRASGNTIYFGEGSWLTVV.